These T cell receptor beta chains were read from a single sample in a study of cytomegalovirus exposure and HLA in healthy donors. Assay used: immunoSEQ multiplex PCR; TCRdb lists only in-frame clones, some missing. The sample includes tens of thousands of clones, about 77% seen only once; the top ten take approximately 4.8%. The material sequenced was PBMCs. The origin of the receptors is a male donor in good health and CMV-seropositive. Each CDR3 is given with its conserved first and last residue. The D gene is left open where the match is weak. Rows give clone size only sometimes, using once, few, many, or a class for an expanded clone.

CDR3 protein	CDR3 DNA	D gene	J gene	clone size	V gene
CASSLVPGENIQYF	TGTGCCAGCAGCTTAGTTCCAGGGGAGAACATTCAGTACTTC	-	TRBJ2-4	-	TRBV7-9
CASSRDSAYEQYF	TGTGCCAGCAGCCGGGACTCGGCCTACGAGCAGTACTTC	-	TRBJ2-7	-	TRBV11-2
CASSLSVGGRGDGYTF	TGCGCCAGCAGCTTGTCTGTAGGTGGCCGGGGGGATGGCTACACCTTC	-	TRBJ1-2	once	TRBV5-1
CATSTRQGSDEQYF	TGTGCCACCAGCACCAGACAGGGGAGCGACGAGCAGTACTTC	TRBD1	TRBJ2-7	-	TRBV15
CASSLGQGVGETQYF	TGTGCCAGCAGCTTGGGTCAGGGGGTCGGCGAGACCCAGTACTTC	TRBD1	TRBJ2-5	-	TRBV5-4
CASSRDRTPYEQYF	TGTGCCAGCAGCCGGGACAGAACACCCTACGAGCAGTACTTC	TRBD1	TRBJ2-7	-	TRBV14
CASSFRVAGTDTQYF	TGTGCCAGCAGCTTTCGGGTAGCCGGCACAGATACGCAGTATTTT	-	TRBJ2-3	few	TRBV7-4
CASHRVSYEQYF	TGTGCCAGCCACAGGGTTTCGTACGAGCAGTACTTC	-	TRBJ2-7	-	TRBV2
CASSLKKGVISGPLHETQYF	TGCGCCAGCAGCTTGAAGAAGGGGGTAATATCGGGTCCTCTGCACGAGACCCAGTACTTC	-	TRBJ2-5	few	TRBV5-1
CASSEPAGVTYEQYF	TGCGCCAGCAGTGAGCCAGCGGGAGTCACCTACGAGCAGTACTTC	TRBD2	TRBJ2-7	-	TRBV10-2
CASSLVEGVNTEAFF	TGTGCCAGCAGTTTAGTTGAGGGGGTGAACACTGAAGCTTTCTTT	-	TRBJ1-1	-	TRBV28
CSAPRGYEQYF	TGCAGTGCCCCACGGGGCTACGAGCAGTACTTC	-	TRBJ2-7	-	TRBV20-1
CASSSLQRTGGGEQYF	TGTGCCAGTAGTAGCCTACAAAGGACAGGGGGAGGCGAGCAGTACTTC	TRBD1	TRBJ2-7	-	TRBV19
CASGSDRGLYEQYF	TGCGCCAGCGGTTCGGACAGGGGTCTGTACGAGCAGTACTTC	TRBD1	TRBJ2-7	-	TRBV5-1
CASSYGGYNQPQHF	TGTGCCAGCAGCTATGGCGGCTATAATCAGCCCCAGCATTTT	-	TRBJ1-5	-	TRBV11-2
CASTPNRVGTGELFF	TGCGCCAGCACCCCTAACAGGGTGGGTACCGGGGAGCTGTTTTTT	-	TRBJ2-2	-	TRBV5-1
CASSHPSQSEAFF	TGTGCCAGCAGCCATCCCTCACAGTCAGAAGCTTTCTTT	-	TRBJ1-1	-	TRBV4-2
CASSLGEFTEAFF	TGCGCCAGCAGCTTGGGCGAGTTCACTGAAGCTTTCTTT	-	TRBJ1-1	few	TRBV5-1
CAWTRGTNEKLFF	TGTGCCTGGACGCGGGGAACTAATGAAAAACTGTTTTTT	-	TRBJ1-4	few	TRBV30
CASSQGAAQGPDTQYF	TGTGCCAGCAGCCAGGGGGCCGCCCAGGGTCCAGATACGCAGTATTTT	TRBD1	TRBJ2-3	-	TRBV7-7
CASSYGGGVGTEAFF	TGTGCCAGCAGTTACGGCGGGGGAGTGGGCACTGAAGCTTTCTTT	-	TRBJ1-1	-	TRBV6-6
CASSSRPGGRDEQYF	TGTGCCAGCAGCTCCCGTCCGGGAGGTCGGGACGAGCAGTACTTC	TRBD2	TRBJ2-7	few	TRBV14
CASSATVKPYEQYF	TGCGCCAGCAGCGCGACAGTGAAACCCTACGAGCAGTACTTC	-	TRBJ2-7	-	TRBV4-1
CASSGQGADGYTF	TGTGCCAGCAGTGGCCAGGGGGCCGATGGCTACACCTTC	TRBD1	TRBJ1-2	-	TRBV27
CASSTLAGGNQPQHF	TGTGCCAGCAGCACCCTGGCAGGGGGCAATCAGCCCCAGCATTTT	-	TRBJ1-5	-	TRBV5-6
CASSADSHHGNTIYF	TGTGCCAGCAGCGCGGACTCCCACCATGGAAACACCATATATTTT	-	TRBJ1-3	-	TRBV5-4
CASSLAGLQPQHF	TGTGCCAGCAGTTTAGCAGGGCTTCAGCCCCAGCATTTT	-	TRBJ1-5	-	TRBV28
CASSEAIADRGQPQHF	TGTGCCAGCAGTGAAGCAATAGCGGACAGGGGCCAGCCCCAGCATTTT	TRBD1	TRBJ1-5	few	TRBV6-1
CASSPDRVSYEQYF	TGCGCCAGCAGCCCGGACAGGGTTTCCTACGAGCAGTACTTC	TRBD1	TRBJ2-7	-	TRBV4-1
CASRPSYGTDTQYF	TGTGCCAGCAGACCCTCCTACGGCACAGATACGCAGTATTTT	-	TRBJ2-3	few	TRBV6-5
CASMGKGGYTEAFF	TGCGCCAGCATGGGCAAAGGCGGGTACACTGAAGCTTTCTTT	-	TRBJ1-1	few	TRBV5-1